Listed here are 29 T cell receptor beta chains from one sample, sequenced in a study of shared clonotypes between healthy human individuals (dated by TCRdb to 2018 to 2020). Library preparation used the immunoSEQ multiplex PCR assay. TCRdb obtained this table from immuneACCESS and retained in-frame rearrangements with V and J assigned. These tables miss some clones; where compared with another copy, unresolved V genes account for less than half of the shortfall, and the remainder is unexplained. The sample table shows about a million clones, and approximately 80% are seen once. Clones ranked in the top ten supply 0.7% to 0.95% of the sample. Source material: memory CD4+ T cells from PBMCs. Explained via the paper, the cell subset or site label denotes: CD45RA-negative fraction. The source of these receptors is a man between 18 and 29 years old in good health. Some clones in this sample may be carry-over from other donors' samples.

The rearrangement links TRBV5-6 to TRBJ1-1, with unresolved D. With 4 bases removed from V and 7 bases from J, the gap between germline ends came to 14 bases. This CDR3 has 13 residues. CDR1 and CDR2 from the germline V gene are SGHDT and YYEEEE. The CDR3 DNA follows: TGTGCCAGCAGCCATATCACGGGATTTGAAGCTTTCTTT. It yields the protein CASSHITGFEAFF.

This clone was recorded only once. The chain recombines TRBV18 with TRBJ2-3, with 10 bases aligning to TRBD1. Germline V CDR1 and CDR2: KGHSH, LQKENI. The CDR3 has 14 amino acids. The J segment lost 6 bases and the V segment lost 5 bases, leaving 5 bases of the junction unmatched. DNA of the CDR3: TGTGCCAGCTCAACAGACAGGGGGCAGGATACGCAGTATTTT. Translating it yields CASSTDRGQDTQYF.

The rearrangement uses TRBV6-5 and TRBJ2-1; 9 bases agree with TRBD1. The V gene's germline CDR1 is MNHEY and CDR2 SVGAGI. This CDR3 spans 13 amino acids. Trimming cost V 7 bases and J 9 bases; bases outside gene matches: 7. The CDR3 reads CASTRTGVGEQFF. CDR3 DNA: TGTGCCAGCACCCGGACAGGGGTTGGTGAGCAGTTCTTC.

The V gene is TRBV5-1, the J gene TRBJ2-2, with D possibly being TRBD2 (5 bases). CDR1 and CDR2 from the germline V gene are SGHRS and YFSETQ. V dropped 0 bases and J dropped 7 bases, with 7 bases sitting between them. The CDR3 runs 13 residues. The CDR3 region has the DNA TGCGCCAGCAGCTTGGATGAGGGCGGGGAGCTGTTTTTT. Its translation is CASSLDEGGELFF.

The chain recombines TRBV7-2 with TRBJ1-5; the D is unclear. V lost 2 bases to trimming and J lost 2 bases, with 7 bases between them. Per the germline V gene, CDR1 is SGHTA and CDR2 is FQGNSA. This CDR3 is 14 amino acids long. DNA for the CDR3: TGTGCCAGCAGCTTACACACAGGCAATCAGCCCCAGCATTTT. Protein product: CASSLHTGNQPQHF. The full variable domain, with the rest looked up from reference TRBV7-2 and TRBJ1-5, is GAGVSQSPSNKVTEKGKDVELRCDPISGHTALYWYRQSLGQGLEFLIYFQGNSAPDKSGLPSDRFSAERTGGSVSTLTIQRTQQEDSAVYLCASSLHTGNQPQHFGDGTRLSIL.

This clone was found many times. V is TRBV5-8 and J is TRBJ2-2; D uncertain. The germline V and J ends were trimmed by 5 bases and 3 bases, with 14 bases remaining between them. This CDR3 is built from 15 residues. Germline V CDR1 and CDR2: SGHTS, YDEGEE. The CDR3 DNA follows: TGTGCCAGCAGTCATCGATTAGTTGACACCGGGGAGCTGTTTTTT. Translating gives CASSHRLVDTGELFF. Full variable domain (outside the CDR3, taken from reference TRBV5-8 and TRBJ2-2): EAGVTQSPTHLIKTRGQQATLRCSPISGHTSVYWYQQALGLGLQFLLWYDEGEERNRGNFPPRFSGRQFPNYSSELNVNALELEDSALYLCASSHRLVDTGELFFGEGSRLTVL.

This chain uses TRBV28 with TRBJ2-7, with a tentative D call TRBD1 (6 bases). The V and J ends lost 5 bases and 2 bases respectively, with 19 bases between them. From germline, CDR1 is MDHEN and CDR2 SYDVKM. CDR3 length equals 16 residues. CDR3 nucleotide sequence: TGTGCCAGCAGTACACAGGGCCCTACGACAGCCTACGAGCAGTACTTC. Its protein product is CASSTQGPTTAYEQYF.

The chain joins TRBV7-2 to TRBJ2-7; 9 bases agree with TRBD1. The CDR3 extends over 15 amino acids. V gave up 5 bases and J gave up 7 bases; unmatched junction bases: 12. Germline V lookup: CDR1 SGHTA, CDR2 FQGNSA. CDR3 protein: CASSLNRGLTREQYF. CDR3 coding DNA: TGTGCCAGCAGCCTGAACAGGGGGCTGACGAGGGAGCAGTACTTC. Variable domain in full (rest from reference TRBV7-2 and TRBJ2-7): GAGVSQSPSNKVTEKGKDVELRCDPISGHTALYWYRQSLGQGLEFLIYFQGNSAPDKSGLPSDRFSAERTGGSVSTLTIQRTQQEDSAVYLCASSLNRGLTREQYFGPGTRLTVT.

Concerning this clone itself: Other DNA sequences in the same sample also yield this CDR3. V and J are TRBV10-3 and TRBJ2-5; no definite D call. Trimming left V 2 bases short and J 4 bases short, with 2 bases between. CDR1 ENHRY and CDR2 SYGVKD come from the germline V gene. This CDR3 is built from 11 residues. The CDR3 reads CAISERETQYF. Here the CDR3 DNA reads TGTGCCATCAGTGAGAGAGAGACCCAGTACTTC.

This chain uses TRBV11-3 with TRBJ2-1, with D tentatively TRBD2 (5 bases). The germline gives CDR1 SGHNT, CDR2 YENEEA. V lost 1 base and J 8 bases, leaving 9 bases between the germline ends. There are 13 residues in the CDR3. The CDR3 bases are TGTGCCAGCAGCTTAGCGGCGGGCCATGAGCAGTTCTTC. It encodes CASSLAAGHEQFF.

The V call is TRBV18, the J call TRBJ2-7; 9 bases agree with TRBD1. V shed 8 bases, J shed 6 bases, and the junction held 11 bases outside the gene matches. CDR1 and CDR2 (germline): KGHSH, LQKENI. This CDR3 is built from 14 residues. CDR3 bases: TGTGCCAGCACCCCCCCTTGGACAGGGGCCGAGCAGTACTTC. Its translation: CASTPPWTGAEQYF. The complete variable domain, with remaining parts taken from reference TRBV18 and TRBJ2-7, reads NAGVMQNPRHLVRRRGQEARLRCSPMKGHSHVYWYRQLPEEGLKFMVYLQKENIIDESGMPKERFSAEFPKEGPSILRIQQVVRGDSAAYFCASTPPWTGAEQYFGPGTRLTVT.

This chain connects TRBV7-6 to TRBJ1-2; TRBD1 agrees at 9 bases. The CDR3 loop spans 15 amino acids. Unmatched junction bases numbered 5, after V lost 5 bases and J lost 1 base. Germline CDR1 and CDR2: SGHVS and FNYEAQ. CDR3 region: CASSADRGFNYGYTF. CDR3 DNA: TGTGCCAGCAGCGCAGACAGGGGGTTTAACTATGGCTACACCTTC.

The chain employs TRBV4-1 and TRBJ1-5; 8 bases are a match to TRBD1. This CDR3 is built from 14 residues. The V segment lost 4 bases and the J segment 5 bases; nucleotides outside the gene matches: 4. Per the germline V gene, CDR1 is MGHRA and CDR2 is YSYEKL. CDR3 sequence reads: CASSRTGPDQPQHF. The CDR3 DNA reads as TGCGCCAGCAGCCGGACAGGGCCAGATCAGCCCCAGCATTTT.

V is TRBV5-1 and J is TRBJ1-5, with 9 positions matching TRBD1. This CDR3 spans 14 amino acids. The germline gives CDR1 SGHRS, CDR2 YFSETQ. Trimming removed 4 bases from V and 6 bases from J; junction bases left unmatched: 5. CDR3 protein: CASSPDRGAQPQHF. The CDR3 bases are TGCGCCAGCAGCCCTGACAGGGGGGCTCAGCCCCAGCATTTT.

The V gene is TRBV15, the J gene TRBJ1-4; unclear D gene. Deletions cut 5 bases from V and 12 bases from J, with 13 bases between. The CDR3 runs to 12 residues. Germline lookup yields CDR1 LNHNV and CDR2 YYDKDF (reference sequence). CDR3 amino acids: CATSPYPGELFF. CDR3 nucleotides: TGTGCCACCAGCCCCTACCCCGGAGAACTGTTTTTT.

J is TRBJ2-3 and V is TRBV5-1; TRBD2 is a possible D gene (7 bases). This CDR3 has 19 residues. Looked up from germline, CDR1 is SGHRS and CDR2 is YFSETQ. V was shortened by 1 base and J by 4 bases, with 25 bases between the two germline ends. In nucleotides, the CDR3 is TGCGCCAGCAGCTTGAGCATATCTGGGGGGGCCAGCTTCCCAGATACGCAGTATTTT. This translates into CASSLSISGGASFPDTQYF.

The rearrangement joins TRBV4-2 to TRBJ1-4, with 8 positions matching TRBD1. Germline loops: CDR1 LGHNA, CDR2 YNFKEQ. The CDR3 sequence is 14 residues long. Trimming removed 5 bases from V and 8 bases from J; junction bases left unmatched: 7. CDR3 sequence reads: CASSTRDRKEKLFF. In DNA form, the CDR3 reads TGTGCCAGCAGCACTCGGGACAGGAAAGAAAAACTGTTTTTT.

The V gene is TRBV5-1, the J gene TRBJ1-2, with TRBD1 as a possible D gene (6 bases). CDR1 and CDR2 from the germline V gene are SGHRS and YFSETQ. The V end lost 0 bases, the J end lost 0 bases, and 12 bases lay between the germline ends. The CDR3 length is 16 residues. CDR3 bases: TGCGCCAGCAGCTTGGGCCGGGACACAACTAACTATGGCTACACCTTC. It translates to CASSLGRDTTNYGYTF.

In nucleotides, the CDR3 is TGCGCCAGCAGCCCCAACCCGGGACTGTACCAAGAGACCCAGTACTTC. Residues: CASSPNPGLYQETQYF. The chain combines TRBV5-1 with TRBJ2-5, with a tentative D call TRBD2 (6 bases). The germline V and J ends were trimmed by 4 bases and 0 bases, with 16 bases remaining between them. The germline CDR1 and CDR2 sequences are SGHRS and YFSETQ. The CDR3 loop spans 16 amino acids.

The rearrangement links TRBV27 to TRBJ2-2, with D unresolved. Germline V gives CDR1 MNHEY, CDR2 SMNVEV (reference sequence). The CDR3 is 16 residues long. V was cut by 0 bases and J by 4 bases, with 12 bases left in between. This chain's CDR3 is CASSLSLALATGELFF. In DNA form, the CDR3 reads TGTGCCAGCAGTTTATCCCTCGCATTAGCCACCGGGGAGCTGTTTTTT.

This clone was picked up a small number of times. One junction end does not reproduce the germline sequence, and a read error may be involved. The chain recombines TRBV6-5 with TRBJ1-1; the D gene is possibly TRBD1 (5 bases). This CDR3 is built from 16 residues. Germline lookup yields CDR1 MNHEY and CDR2 SVGAGI. This CDR3 reads CASRYLNGGGDTEAFF. The CDR3 nucleotides are TGTGCCAGCAGGTACTTGAATGGCGGAGGGGACACTGAAGCTTTCTTT.

On this clone: Being one base from a much bigger clone, this may be a read error. The chain carries TRBV29-1 and TRBJ1-1; 11 bases match TRBD1. The CDR3 has 15 residues. V shed 7 bases, J shed 4 bases, and the junction held 11 bases outside the gene matches. The germline CDR1 and CDR2 sequences are SQVTM and ANQGSEA. CDR3 residues: CSAGTGGGMGTEAFF. In nucleotides, the CDR3 is TGCAGCGCGGGGACAGGGGGGGGGATGGGCACTGAAGCTTTCTTT.

The chain is built from TRBV10-3 and TRBJ2-1; 7 bases line up with TRBD2. With V trimmed by 5 bases and J by 7 bases, 5 bases remained unmatched. The CDR3 spans 13 residues. Per germline, CDR1 ENHRY and CDR2 SYGVKD. For the CDR3, the DNA is TGTGCCATCAGTCGGGAGGCGTGGAATGAGCAGTTCTTC. This encodes CAISREAWNEQFF.

The chain uses TRBV10-3 and TRBJ2-5; D might be TRBD1 (7 bases). Germline loops: CDR1 ENHRY, CDR2 SYGVKD. V dropped 5 bases and J dropped 11 bases, with 21 bases sitting between them. CDR3 size: 14 residues. The CDR3 sequence: CAISNSGGLGEQYF. In DNA, the CDR3 is TGTGCCATCAGTAACTCAGGGGGGCTGGGGGAGCAGTACTTC.

The genes are TRBV20-1 and TRBJ1-1; 7 bases agree with TRBD1. The germline V gene encodes CDR1 DFQATT and CDR2 SNEGSKA (reference sequence). The CDR3 totals 11 residues. The V and J ends lost 3 bases and 11 bases, in that order; junction bases with no gene match: 6. CDR3 loop: CSARTGFLAFF. CDR3 nucleotide sequence: TGCAGTGCTAGGACAGGGTTTTTGGCTTTCTTT.

This clone was picked up one time. The chain couples TRBV28 to TRBJ2-7; 11 bases map to TRBD1. Trimming at V came to 5 bases and at J to 3 bases, leaving 15 bases not matched to a gene. CDR3 length: 18 amino acids. Germline lookup yields CDR1 MDHEN and CDR2 SYDVKM. The CDR3 DNA reads TGTGCCAGCAGTCCAACATTCTCCGCTGGGACAGGGGGCTACGAGCAGTACTTC. It specifies CASSPTFSAGTGGYEQYF.

This clone was seen a handful of times. The identical CDR3 is also encoded by other nucleotide sequences in the sample. The chain recombines TRBV6-1 with TRBJ1-5; D ambiguous. Trimming stripped 0 bases from V and 11 bases from J, with 5 bases between. CDR3 length: 11 residues. Germline V gives CDR1 MNHNS, CDR2 SASEGT. The CDR3 here is CASSEAAAQHF. The CDR3 DNA reads TGTGCCAGCAGTGAAGCCGCGGCCCAGCATTTT.

The chain couples TRBV4-1 to TRBJ2-1; D is unclear. This CDR3 comprises 13 residues. V lost 7 bases, J lost 6 bases, and 13 bases lay in between. Germline loops: CDR1 MGHRA, CDR2 YSYEKL. The CDR3 region has the DNA TGCGCCAGCACCGCGGTCCCTCGCAATGAGCAGTTCTTC. Translated: CASTAVPRNEQFF.

The V gene is TRBV29-1, the J gene TRBJ2-2; TRBD2 agrees at 10 bases. Germline trimming cut 4 bases from V and 1 base from J; bases unmatched to any gene: 0. Looked up from germline, CDR1 is SQVTM and CDR2 is ANQGSEA. This CDR3 is built from 14 residues. CDR3 sequence (DNA): TGCAGCGTTGGGACTAGCGGGAACACCGGGGAGCTGTTTTTT. It codes for CSVGTSGNTGELFF.